Reported below is one TCR beta chain. These data come from a study of PD-1 blockade in classical Hodgkin lymphoma. The protocol was immunoSEQ multiplex PCR, while the TCRdb copy is restricted to in-frame clones and leaves out a portion. Here the sample spans 16,000 or so clones, 84% being singletons. Time point described: newly diagnosed, previously untreated cHL patient sample. PBMCs from patients with newly diagnosed, untreated classical Hodgkin lymphoma served as a comparison group for the relapsed/refractory trial patients. There are 19 residues in the CDR3. The V end lost 3 bases, the J end lost 4 bases, and 23 bases lay between the germline ends. Germline V gives CDR1 SGHDT, CDR2 YYEEEE.

The clonotype originates from a human donor with classical Hodgkin lymphoma. J is TRBJ2-6 and V is TRBV5-6, with D possibly matching TRBD1 (6 bases). The sample comprised peripheral blood mononuclear cells (PBMCs). This CDR3 is CASSWPPLAGASGANVLTF. The CDR3 DNA reads as TGTGCCAGCAGCTGGCCCCCGCTTGCAGGGGCTTCCGGGGCCAACGTCCTGACTTTC.